Described below is a single T cell receptor beta chain sequence and its context. The antigen it recognizes is unknown. There are no base qualities to consult, and no much larger clone falls within one base. The immunoSEQ Assay, a bias-controlled multiplex PCR, was used to amplify TCRbeta CDR3 regions from genomic DNA. Under the source paper's analysis protocol: The number of nucleated cells in each sample was estimated by amplification of reference gene primers within the assay. To quantify the absolute abundance of each unique TCRbeta CDR3 rearrangement, sequence reads were collapsed and filtered. For each sample, productive Simpson clonality was calculated by taking the square root of Simpson's diversity index across productive rearrangements. TCRdb provides this immuneACCESS table in a form limited to in-frame rearrangements. Some clones are lacking; in checked studies, under half of them reflect an unresolved V gene, and why the rest are absent is not known. V, J and clone size were drawn from that table, and D and trimming were deduced from the DNA. The sample has a few hundred thousand clones on record, 85% to 90% of them singletons. The top ten hold 2% to 3% of the sample.

CDR1 SGHRS and CDR2 YFSETQ are derived from the germline V gene. The CDR3 goes from the cysteine to the phenylalanine over 14 residues. Kept here is only the CDR3 DNA, which spans 42 bases and is read in frame from base 1. Here V drops 0 bases and J drops 6 bases, and the junction holds 3 bases not matched to any gene. Enrolling through a virtual design, the prospective study's participants ranged in age from roughly 18 to 89 years and lived across 24 United States geographic areas. To assign participants to cohorts, the prospective study relied on clinical history that participants themselves reported in a screening survey and a study questionnaire. Recovered participants in ImmuneRACE Cohort 3 were defined as having two consecutive negative NP/OP PCR tests, clearance from a healthcare professional, or resolution of symptoms. Each participant in the prospective study had whole blood, serum and a nasopharyngeal or oropharyngeal swab collected by mobile phlebotomists. Participants in the prospective study had the option to provide additional blood draws and questionnaires over a roughly 2-month period. Blood samples from the prospective study were shipped frozen or at room temperature prior to DNA extraction.

This entry belongs to a study of blood T cell repertoires in COVID-19 (dated by TCRdb to about 2020). A note on the overall study: Collaborator samples came from the United States, Italy and Spain and covered acute and convalescent phases of COVID-19. The prospective study material was composed of cDNA or gDNA derived from T cells, B-cell-depleted T cells, or PBMCs. Deeply sampled blood TCRbeta repertoires from subjects exposed to, actively infected with, or recovered from COVID-19 were included in the dataset. A freely available public database, intended as a resource for researchers studying the immune response to SARS-CoV-2, is where the repertoires were released. Samples were obtained from the ongoing ImmuneRACE study (first 160 participants) and from some 1,300 subjects provided by 6 global collaborators. A de-identified subject ID, COVID-19 status, age in years and sex were almost always included in the sample metadata. HLA class I and class II types, where available, came from metadata supplied by the sample provider rather than from assay-based typing.

Points the paper makes about the study in general: The amount of clinical and demographic metadata varied by source and participant and was provided uncurated.

This TCR was sampled from a young woman who had recovered from COVID-19. This chain is built from TRBV5-1 and TRBJ2-1; a stretch of 7 junction bases matches TRBD1. Sequenced material: PBMCs or T cells enriched from blood (not recorded which). The CDR3 region: CASSLGQGVNEQFF. The nucleotide sequence reads TGCGCCAGCAGCTTGGGACAGGGAGTCAATGAGCAGTTCTTC.